A selection of T cell receptor beta chains follows, all from one sample in a study of blood T cell dynamics during melanoma immunotherapy. Profiling relied on immunoSEQ multiplex PCR, and the TCRdb table lists in-frame clones only, not all of them. The sample yields some 13,000 clones, just over 90% seen once. The input for sequencing was effector memory CD8+ T cells from blood, taken from a patient treated with checkpoint blockade. All receptors come from a human donor with melanoma. The CDR3 runs from the conserved cysteine through the conserved F or W. Each record gives: J gene, V gene, clone size, D gene, CDR3 length, CDR3 protein, CDR3 DNA. The D gene is left open where the match is weak. Only part of the rows carry a size: once, few, many, or a class if the clone is expanded.

J gene: TRBJ1-1; V gene: TRBV27; clone size: -; D gene: -; CDR3 length: 12; CDR3 protein: CASRKENTEAFF; CDR3 DNA: TGTGCCAGCAGGAAAGAAAACACTGAAGCTTTCTTT
J gene: TRBJ2-3; V gene: TRBV7-2; clone size: -; D gene: -; CDR3 length: 15; CDR3 protein: CASSLGGSTTDTQYF; CDR3 DNA: TGTGCCAGCAGCTTAGGTGGCAGCACGACAGATACGCAGTATTTT
J gene: TRBJ2-3; V gene: TRBV28; clone size: -; D gene: -; CDR3 length: 15; CDR3 protein: CASSPSMGSTDTQYF; CDR3 DNA: TGTGCCAGCAGTCCGAGTATGGGGAGTACAGATACGCAGTATTTT
J gene: TRBJ2-3; V gene: TRBV5-4; clone size: -; D gene: TRBD1; CDR3 length: 16; CDR3 protein: CASSPVGTGLADTQYF; CDR3 DNA: TGTGCCAGCAGCCCAGTCGGGACAGGGTTAGCAGATACGCAGTATTTT
J gene: TRBJ2-7; V gene: TRBV2; clone size: -; D gene: -; CDR3 length: 12; CDR3 protein: CAGRDITGQQYF; CDR3 DNA: TGTGCCGGAAGGGACATAACGGGACAACAGTACTTC
J gene: TRBJ1-2; V gene: TRBV19; clone size: -; D gene: -; CDR3 length: 14; CDR3 protein: CASSISGPFYGYTF; CDR3 DNA: TGTGCCAGTAGTATTTCCGGGCCCTTCTATGGCTACACCTTC
J gene: TRBJ2-7; V gene: TRBV5-1; clone size: -; D gene: -; CDR3 length: 13; CDR3 protein: CASSLEDSYEQYF; CDR3 DNA: TGCGCCAGCAGCTTGGAGGACAGCTACGAGCAGTACTTC
J gene: TRBJ2-1; V gene: TRBV27; clone size: -; D gene: -; CDR3 length: 15; CDR3 protein: CASSLGTPSYNEQFF; CDR3 DNA: TGTGCCAGCAGTTTGGGGACACCCTCCTACAATGAGCAGTTCTTC
J gene: TRBJ2-1; V gene: TRBV7-3; clone size: -; D gene: -; CDR3 length: 19; CDR3 protein: CASSLNSLAGSPLYNEQFF; CDR3 DNA: TGTGCCAGCAGCTTAAATTCTCTGGCGGGTAGTCCACTTTACAATGAGCAGTTCTTC
J gene: TRBJ1-1; V gene: TRBV5-1; clone size: -; D gene: TRBD1; CDR3 length: 15; CDR3 protein: CASSLKGQGSAEAFF; CDR3 DNA: TGCGCCAGCAGCTTAAAGGGACAGGGTTCTGCTGAAGCTTTCTTT
J gene: TRBJ1-2; V gene: TRBV20-1; clone size: once; D gene: -; CDR3 length: 11; CDR3 protein: CSAYREGGYTF; CDR3 DNA: TGCAGTGCTTACAGGGAAGGAGGCTACACCTTC
J gene: TRBJ2-7; V gene: TRBV9; clone size: -; D gene: TRBD2; CDR3 length: 15; CDR3 protein: CASSVGAGGSYEQYF; CDR3 DNA: TGTGCCAGCAGCGTAGGAGCGGGAGGGTCCTACGAGCAGTACTTC
J gene: TRBJ2-1; V gene: TRBV29-1; clone size: -; D gene: -; CDR3 length: 17; CDR3 protein: CSVEDSFSMAPYNEQFF; CDR3 DNA: TGCAGCGTTGAAGACTCCTTTTCTATGGCCCCCTACAATGAGCAGTTCTTC
J gene: TRBJ2-7; V gene: TRBV6-1; clone size: once; D gene: -; CDR3 length: 11; CDR3 protein: CASSEAHEQYF; CDR3 DNA: TGTGCCAGCAGTGAAGCCCACGAGCAGTACTTC
J gene: TRBJ2-5; V gene: TRBV11-2; clone size: -; D gene: TRBD2; CDR3 length: 16; CDR3 protein: CASSPVGAGGKETQYF; CDR3 DNA: TGTGCCAGCAGTCCCGTGGGAGCGGGAGGGAAGGAGACCCAGTACTTC
J gene: TRBJ2-3; V gene: TRBV27; clone size: -; D gene: -; CDR3 length: 15; CDR3 protein: CASSYQGFSTDTQYF; CDR3 DNA: TGTGCCAGCAGTTACCAGGGGTTTAGCACAGATACGCAGTATTTT
J gene: TRBJ2-1; V gene: TRBV11-2; clone size: -; D gene: -; CDR3 length: 13; CDR3 protein: CASSLSSYNEQFF; CDR3 DNA: TGTGCCAGCAGCTTAAGCTCCTACAATGAGCAGTTCTTC
J gene: TRBJ2-7; V gene: TRBV19; clone size: -; D gene: TRBD2; CDR3 length: 15; CDR3 protein: CASSIGTGGSYEQYF; CDR3 DNA: TGTGCCAGTAGTATAGGAACGGGAGGGTCCTACGAGCAGTACTTC
J gene: TRBJ2-7; V gene: TRBV28; clone size: few; D gene: -; CDR3 length: 17; CDR3 protein: CASSASYLELSSYEQYF; CDR3 DNA: TGTGCCAGCAGTGCCTCCTACCTTGAACTCAGCTCCTACGAGCAGTACTTC
J gene: TRBJ2-1; V gene: TRBV9; clone size: -; D gene: -; CDR3 length: 15; CDR3 protein: CASSVERGGGNEQFF; CDR3 DNA: TGTGCCAGCAGCGTAGAAAGGGGAGGTGGCAATGAGCAGTTCTTC
J gene: TRBJ2-7; V gene: TRBV5-5; clone size: -; D gene: TRBD1; CDR3 length: 14; CDR3 protein: CASSAWTGVNEQYF; CDR3 DNA: TGTGCCAGCAGCGCCTGGACAGGGGTGAACGAGCAGTACTTC
J gene: TRBJ1-3; V gene: TRBV13; clone size: -; D gene: -; CDR3 length: 15; CDR3 protein: CASSLRGGGGNTIYF; CDR3 DNA: TGTGCCAGCAGCTTACGGGGCGGCGGTGGAAACACCATATATTTT
J gene: TRBJ1-5; V gene: TRBV4-3; clone size: -; D gene: -; CDR3 length: 15; CDR3 protein: CASSQGQYSNQPQHF; CDR3 DNA: TGCGCCAGCAGCCAAGGCCAGTATAGCAATCAGCCCCAGCATTTT
J gene: TRBJ2-7; V gene: TRBV7-2; clone size: -; D gene: -; CDR3 length: 15; CDR3 protein: CASSLGWAGLSEQYF; CDR3 DNA: TGTGCCAGCAGCTTAGGATGGGCAGGCCTCTCCGAGCAGTACTTC
J gene: TRBJ1-5; V gene: TRBV19; clone size: -; D gene: TRBD1; CDR3 length: 12; CDR3 protein: CASSPWTGGQHF; CDR3 DNA: TGTGCCAGTAGTCCCTGGACAGGGGGCCAGCATTTT
J gene: TRBJ1-4; V gene: TRBV29-1; clone size: -; D gene: -; CDR3 length: 13; CDR3 protein: CSPRQTLEEKLFF; CDR3 DNA: TGCAGCCCTCGGCAGACTTTAGAGGAAAAACTGTTTTTT
J gene: TRBJ1-5; V gene: TRBV4-1; clone size: few; D gene: -; CDR3 length: 15; CDR3 protein: CASSPAAGVNQPQHF; CDR3 DNA: TGCGCCAGCAGTCCCGCAGCAGGGGTCAATCAGCCCCAGCATTTT
J gene: TRBJ1-5; V gene: TRBV7-9; clone size: -; D gene: TRBD1; CDR3 length: 15; CDR3 protein: CASSLGGGGNQPQHF; CDR3 DNA: TGTGCCAGCAGCTTGGGAGGGGGCGGCAATCAGCCCCAGCATTTT
J gene: TRBJ2-7; V gene: TRBV19; clone size: once; D gene: -; CDR3 length: 12; CDR3 protein: CASRNGPYEQYF; CDR3 DNA: TGTGCCAGTAGGAACGGCCCCTACGAGCAGTACTTC
J gene: TRBJ2-3; V gene: TRBV15; clone size: -; D gene: -; CDR3 length: 16; CDR3 protein: CATSQSVGMVTDTQYF; CDR3 DNA: TGTGCCACCAGCCAATCCGTGGGGATGGTGACAGATACGCAGTATTTT
J gene: TRBJ1-5; V gene: TRBV4-1; clone size: -; D gene: -; CDR3 length: 15; CDR3 protein: CASSYNGEGGQPQHF; CDR3 DNA: TGCGCCAGCAGCTATAACGGGGAGGGTGGGCAGCCCCAGCATTTT
J gene: TRBJ2-7; V gene: TRBV19; clone size: -; D gene: -; CDR3 length: 14; CDR3 protein: CASRVGERPDEQYF; CDR3 DNA: TGTGCCAGCAGAGTGGGGGAGAGACCAGACGAGCAGTACTTC
J gene: TRBJ1-2; V gene: TRBV5-6; clone size: -; D gene: -; CDR3 length: 15; CDR3 protein: CASSLGGGAGVGYTF; CDR3 DNA: TGTGCCAGCAGCTTAGGCGGAGGGGCAGGAGTGGGCTACACCTTC
J gene: TRBJ1-2; V gene: TRBV19; clone size: -; D gene: -; CDR3 length: 14; CDR3 protein: CASSDSYSNYGYTF; CDR3 DNA: TGTGCCAGTAGTGATTCGTATTCTAACTATGGCTACACCTTC
J gene: TRBJ2-1; V gene: TRBV9; clone size: once; D gene: TRBD2; CDR3 length: 13; CDR3 protein: CASSSGSGSGQFF; CDR3 DNA: TGTGCCAGCAGCAGCGGGAGCGGTTCGGGGCAGTTCTTC
J gene: TRBJ2-1; V gene: TRBV6-5; clone size: once; D gene: TRBD1; CDR3 length: 14; CDR3 protein: CASSPGTGYNEQFF; CDR3 DNA: TGTGCCAGCAGTCCCGGGACAGGTTACAATGAGCAGTTCTTC
J gene: TRBJ2-7; V gene: TRBV7-2; clone size: -; D gene: -; CDR3 length: 13; CDR3 protein: CASSWTGPYEQYF; CDR3 DNA: TGTGCCAGCAGTTGGACGGGACCCTACGAGCAGTACTTC
J gene: TRBJ2-7; V gene: TRBV5-6; clone size: -; D gene: TRBD1; CDR3 length: 13; CDR3 protein: CASTSGQGYEQYF; CDR3 DNA: TGTGCCAGCACCTCGGGACAGGGCTACGAGCAGTACTTC
J gene: TRBJ2-7; V gene: TRBV9; clone size: -; D gene: -; CDR3 length: 13; CDR3 protein: CASSVGSSYEQYF; CDR3 DNA: TGTGCCAGCAGCGTAGGGTCATCCTACGAGCAGTACTTC
J gene: TRBJ2-7; V gene: TRBV5-6; clone size: -; D gene: TRBD2; CDR3 length: 14; CDR3 protein: CASSLSGTSYEQYF; CDR3 DNA: TGTGCCAGCAGCCTTAGCGGGACCTCCTACGAGCAGTACTTC